The 26 T cell receptor beta chains below all came from one sample that was sequenced in a study of T cells in women clearing cervical HPV infection. Assay used: immunoSEQ multiplex PCR; TCRdb lists only in-frame clones, some missing. This repertoire includes 45,000 to 50,000 clones. What was sequenced was blood buffy coat. These receptors came from a woman between 18 and 69 years old with a cervical HPV16 infection that either progressed to CIN3+ or cleared (not recorded which).

On this clone: The read comes to an end 3 residues before the CDR3 does, leaving the germline J gene to fill in the end. The V and J genes are TRBV7-9 and TRBJ2-4, with D uncertain. Germline CDR1 SEHNR, CDR2 FQNEAQ (reference sequence). The CDR3 has 12 residues. CDR3 in amino acids: CASSLAFYGQYF. The sequenced CDR3 bases are TGTGCCAGCAGCTTAGCGTTCTATGGT.

In the case of this clone: Coverage ceases 3 residues before the CDR3 finishes, and the germline J gene fills in the end. The rearrangement joins TRBV18 to TRBJ1-1; no firm D call. V was clipped by 1 base and J by 4 bases, with 7 bases between them. Germline assignment: CDR1 KGHSH and CDR2 LQKENI. This CDR3 contains 13 residues. Incomplete CDR3 DNA: TGTGCCAGCTCACCACTACCCAGCACTGAA. It is translated as CASSPLPSTE. The entire CDR3 is CASSPLPSTEAFF.

In regard to this clone: The read finishes 3 residues shy of the CDR3 end, and the germline J gene is used to complete it. The chain has TRBV28 and TRBJ2-5; no clear D. V was pared by 3 bases and J by 4 bases, with 15 bases between. The CDR3 contains 15 residues. Germline V lookup: CDR1 MDHEN, CDR2 SYDVKM. The CDR3 is CASSFGFGGSETQYF. The DNA read from the CDR3 is TGTGCCAGCAGTTTTGGGTTTGGCGGATCAGAGACC.

On this clone itself: The read gets to within 3 residues of the CDR3 end, and the germline J gene fills in the rest. The chain combines TRBV30 with TRBJ1-2; 7 bases agree with TRBD1. CDR1 and CDR2 from the germline V gene are GTSNPN and SVGIG (reference sequence). The CDR3 is 13 residues long. V trimming: 8 bases; J trimming: 0 bases; junction bases outside the gene matches: 6. The CDR3 protein is CALHRGTNYGYTF. The covered CDR3 bases are TGTGCCCTACACAGGGGAACTAACTATGGC.

Regarding this clone: Read data end 3 residues before the CDR3 end; the end is taken from the germline J gene. The chain links TRBV7-6 to TRBJ2-4; the match to TRBD1 covers 8 bases. Per germline, CDR1 SGHVS and CDR2 FNYEAQ. This CDR3 has 14 residues. CDR3 bases read: TGTGCCAGTTCCGAGACAGGGGTCAATCAGCCT. Translated, it gives CASSETGVNQP. The full CDR3 protein is CASSETGVNQPQYF.

A remark on this clone: With the read ending 3 residues before the CDR3 end, the germline J gene is used to fill in that end. This chain connects TRBV19 to TRBJ1-5; D remains ambiguous. Germline lookup yields CDR1 LNHDA and CDR2 SQIVND (reference sequence). This CDR3 spans 14 amino acids. V was clipped by 9 bases and J by 4 bases, with 16 bases between them. CDR3 amino acids: CASSRRWPNQPQHF. The part of the CDR3 DNA that was read is TGTGCCAGCAGCAGGCGATGGCCTAATCAGCCC.

A remark on this clone: The read comes to an end 3 residues before the CDR3 does, leaving the germline J gene to fill in the end. This chain links TRBV19 with TRBJ2-1; TRBD2 matches 10 bases. The CDR3 totals 15 residues. V was pared by 7 bases and J by 0 bases, with 3 bases of the junction left unmatched. The germline V gene encodes CDR1 LNHDA and CDR2 SQIVND (reference sequence). CDR3 protein: CASKASGSSYNEQFF. The CDR3 bases that were read are TGTGCCAGTAAGGCTAGCGGGAGCTCCTACAATGAG. The full variable domain, its missing parts supplied by reference TRBV19 and TRBJ2-1, is DGGITQSPKYLFRKEGQNVTLSCEQNLNHDAMYWYRQDPGQGLRLIYYSQIVNDFQKGDIAEGYSVSREKKESFPLTVTSAQKNPTAFYLCASKASGSSYNEQFFGPGTRLTVL.

Of note for this clone: The DNA ends 3 residues before the CDR3 does, and the rest of the CDR3 is filled in from the germline J gene. The rearrangement joins TRBV19 to TRBJ2-2; D not certain. Trimming pared 3 bases from V and 1 base from J, leaving 6 bases between. Germline values: CDR1 LNHDA, CDR2 SQIVND (reference sequence). This CDR3 region has 14 residues. The chain's CDR3 is CASSMNMNTGELFF. The CDR3 bases that were read are TGTGCCAGTAGTATGAACATGAACACCGGGGAG.

CDR3 in amino acids: CSAFPGQGYEAFF. Partial CDR3 DNA: TGCAGTGCTTTCCCGGGACAGGGGTATGAA. V and J are TRBV20-1 and TRBJ1-1; 10 bases are shared with TRBD1. The CDR3 is cut off 3 residues early in the read; its end comes from the germline J gene. V was clipped by 5 bases and J by 7 bases; unmatched bases: 7. The CDR3 loop spans 13 amino acids. CDR1 DFQATT and CDR2 SNEGSKA come from the germline V gene (reference sequence).

The CDR3 bases that were read are TGTGCCAGCAGCAACGCGGGACTAGTCACAGATACG. Translated: CASSNAGLVTDT. The complete CDR3 sequence is CASSNAGLVTDTQYF. The rearrangement uses TRBV7-6 and TRBJ2-3, with 8 bases aligning to TRBD2. The CDR3 extends 3 residues past the end of the read, so its final part is completed from the germline J gene. The CDR3 length is 15 residues. Germline V gene sequence: CDR1 SGHVS, CDR2 FNYEAQ. V shed 5 bases, J shed 2 bases, and the junction held 6 bases outside the gene matches.

A remark on this clone: Coverage ceases 3 residues before the CDR3 finishes, and the germline J gene fills in the end. The chain combines TRBV7-9 with TRBJ2-2, with 10 bases identical to TRBD1. Germline assignment: CDR1 SEHNR and CDR2 FQNEAQ (reference sequence). V was pared by 6 bases and J by 5 bases, with 6 bases of the junction left unmatched. The CDR3 has 15 amino acids. This CDR3 reads CASRPGQGGTGELFF. CDR3 DNA, as far as it was read: TGTGCCAGCAGACCCGGACAGGGGGGTACCGGGGAG.

Regarding this clone: The read halts 3 residues ahead of the CDR3 end, with the missing end drawn from the germline J gene. The chain has TRBV7-2 and TRBJ1-2; no reliable D call. CDR1 SGHTA and CDR2 FQGNSA come from the germline V gene. This CDR3 contains 15 residues. With 4 bases removed from V and 4 bases from J, the gap between germline ends came to 16 bases. The DNA read from the CDR3 is TGTGCCAGCAGCTCATACACAGAGGTGAGCTATGGC. It encodes CASSSYTEVSYG. The CDR3 in full is CASSSYTEVSYGYTF.

For this clone: The read is 3 residues too short to cover the CDR3 end, so that end is filled in from the germline J gene. This chain joins TRBV7-6 and TRBJ2-3, with D possibly being TRBD2 (7 bases). This CDR3 region has 15 residues. Germline CDR1 is SGHVS and CDR2 is FNYEAQ. Trimming took 3 bases from V and 1 from J, leaving 11 bases between them. The sequenced part of the CDR3 DNA is TGTGCCAGCAGCTTCTTAGGGGGGGGCACAGATACG. It yields the protein CASSFLGGGTDT. The entire CDR3 sequence reads CASSFLGGGTDTQYF.

Points on this clone: The DNA ends 3 residues before the CDR3 does, and the rest of the CDR3 is filled in from the germline J gene. The chain recombines TRBV20-1 with TRBJ2-3; 11 bases are shared with TRBD1. The CDR3 loop spans 15 amino acids. The germline V gene has CDR1 DFQATT and CDR2 SNEGSKA (reference sequence). With 2 bases clipped from V and 5 bases from J, the junction kept 6 bases outside the gene matches. CDR3 DNA (partial): TGCAGTGCTAGAACCGGACAGGGGGCTGGAGATACG. It translates to CSARTGQGAGDT. The CDR3 reads in full as CSARTGQGAGDTQYF.

Notes on this clone: The CDR3 end is not reached by the read, which stops 3 residues before it; the germline J gene fills it in. The chain is built from TRBV19 and TRBJ1-3; TRBD1 agrees at 11 bases. V shed 4 bases, J shed 0 bases, and the junction held 8 bases outside the gene matches. The CDR3 has 18 amino acids. Germline values: CDR1 LNHDA, CDR2 SQIVND (reference sequence). CDR3 amino acids: CASSRGTGGLSSGNTIYF. The DNA read from the CDR3 is TGTGCCAGTAGTAGGGGGACAGGGGGTCTCTCCTCTGGAAACACC.

As to this clone: The read terminates 3 residues before the CDR3 end, so the remaining end is supplied by the germline J gene. The chain links TRBV7-6 to TRBJ2-7, with D perhaps given as TRBD1 or TRBD2 (5 bases each). The CDR3 spans 16 residues. Germline V gives CDR1 SGHVS, CDR2 FNYEAQ. With 0 bases removed from V and 1 base from J, the gap between germline ends came to 13 bases. The DNA read from the CDR3 is TGTGCCAGCAGCTTAGCGCTGAGGGGAAAATCCTACGAG. Residues: CASSLALRGKSYE. From start to end, the CDR3 is CASSLALRGKSYEQYF.

Comment on this clone: The read is 3 residues too short to cover the CDR3 end, so that end is filled in from the germline J gene. The rearrangement links TRBV14 to TRBJ2-1; D is ambiguous. Germline V gene lookup returns CDR1 SGHDN and CDR2 FVKESK. The CDR3 is made up of 13 amino acids. V was clipped by 0 bases and J by 9 bases, with 9 bases between them. The covered CDR3 bases are TGTGCCAGCAGCCAAGATTGGCCCTTTGAG. Its protein is CASSQDWPFE. The full CDR3 protein is CASSQDWPFEQFF.

Points on this clone: Read data end 3 residues before the CDR3 end; the end is taken from the germline J gene. This chain connects TRBV19 to TRBJ2-3; D gene uncertain. The germline V gene has CDR1 LNHDA and CDR2 SQIVND (reference sequence). The CDR3 sequence is 15 residues long. The CDR3 loop is CASRATSYSNQPQYF. The DNA read from the CDR3 is TGTGCCTCCAGAGCCACAAGTTATAGCAATCAGCCG.

For this clone: Sequencing ends 3 residues short of the CDR3 end; the germline J gene provides the rest. The J gene is TRBJ2-3, the V gene TRBV6-1, with a possible D match to TRBD2 (6 bases). The CDR3 has 12 residues. Per germline, CDR1 MNHNS and CDR2 SASEGT. CDR3 DNA (partial): TGTGCCAGCAGTGACAGGGAGGAGACG. Translating gives CASSDREET. The full-length CDR3 reads as CASSDREETQYF.

A word on this clone: The CDR3 end falls 3 residues outside the read, so it is completed with the germline J gene. The rearrangement joins TRBV7-2 to TRBJ2-1; D might be TRBD2 (5 bases). The V end lost 0 bases, the J end lost 4 bases, and 10 bases lay between the germline ends. The CDR3 is 15 amino acids. Per germline, CDR1 SGHTA and CDR2 FQGNSA. The CDR3 DNA, read in part, is TGTGCCAGCAGCTTAGCTGGCGGGTATTACAATGAG. It encodes CASSLAGGYYNE. The CDR3 as a whole reads CASSLAGGYYNEQFF.

A note on this clone: The CDR3 goes on 3 residues after the read ends, and that part is filled in from the germline J gene. The V call is TRBV30, the J call TRBJ2-6; no firm D call. V lost 8 bases and J 1 base, leaving 6 bases between the germline ends. This CDR3 is 12 amino acids long. Germline values: CDR1 GTSNPN, CDR2 SVGIG (reference sequence). CDR3 in amino acids: CAVTSGANVLTF. CDR3 DNA (partial): TGTGCCGTGACATCTGGGGCCAACGTC.

The covered CDR3 bases are TGTGCCAGCAGCTTATGGAGGGGCTCGAGCTCTGGAAACACC. Protein sequence: CASSLWRGSSSGNT. The entire CDR3 reads CASSLWRGSSSGNTIYF. The chain combines TRBV13 with TRBJ1-3; maybe TRBD1 (5 bases). The missing CDR3 end, 3 residues past where the read stops, is filled in from the germline J gene. Trimming pared 2 bases from V and 0 bases from J, leaving 14 bases between. The CDR3 is 17 amino acids. Germline CDR1 reads PRHDT; CDR2 reads FYEKMQ (reference sequence).

With respect to this clone: The sequence runs out 3 residues before the end of the CDR3; the remainder is reconstructed from the germline J gene. The chain combines TRBV30 with TRBJ2-1, with 11 bases aligning to TRBD2. The CDR3 extends over 14 amino acids. The ends lost 3 bases at V and 6 bases at J; junction bases unmatched: 4. The germline gives CDR1 GTSNPN, CDR2 SVGIG (reference sequence). CDR3: CAWRLAGAPNEQFF. CDR3 DNA, as far as it was read: TGTGCCTGGAGACTAGCGGGAGCCCCCAATGAG.

As for this clone: The DNA ends 3 residues before the CDR3 does, and the rest of the CDR3 is filled in from the germline J gene. V and J are TRBV19 and TRBJ2-7, with D perhaps TRBD1 (8 bases). The V gene lost 4 bases and the J gene lost 4 bases, with 17 bases spanning the gap. This CDR3 is 15 amino acids long. Germline V gene lookup returns CDR1 LNHDA and CDR2 SQIVND (reference sequence). This chain's CDR3 is CASSTAGQEIYEQYF. The CDR3 DNA, read in part, is TGTGCCAGTAGTACAGCGGGACAGGAGATATACGAG.

Worth noting for this clone: From the germline J gene comes the end of the CDR3, since the read stops 3 residues before it. The J gene is TRBJ1-1, the V gene TRBV20-1; 7 positions match TRBD1. CDR1 and CDR2 (germline): DFQATT, SNEGSKA (reference sequence). The CDR3 loop spans 13 amino acids. J lost 6 bases, V lost 5 bases, and 9 bases had no gene match. CDR3 in amino acids: CSAETGIGAEAFF. The CDR3 bases that were read are TGCAGTGCTGAGACAGGGATTGGGGCTGAA.

The CDR3 DNA, read in part, is TGTGCCAGCAGTGAAGAGGGTCCCGTATGGACTGAA. Its protein product is CASSEEGPVWTE. The whole CDR3 region reads CASSEEGPVWTEAFF. V gene TRBV2 combines with J gene TRBJ1-1; no clear D gene. The CDR3 is cut off 3 residues early in the read; its end comes from the germline J gene. V gave up 1 base and J gave up 5 bases, with 14 bases separating them. This CDR3 has 15 amino acids. Looked up from germline, CDR1 is SNHLY and CDR2 is FYNNEI. Full variable domain (missing parts from reference TRBV2 and TRBJ1-1): EPEVTQTPSHQVTQMGQEVILRCVPISNHLYFYWYRQILGQKVEFLVSFYNNEISEKSEIFDDQFSVERPDGSNFTLKIRSTKLEDSAMYFCASSEEGPVWTEAFFGQGTRLTVV.